By share, the clone carrying this T cell receptor (beta chain) counts as large. TCRdb used MiXCR to reprocess the reads, holding one entry per CDR3 protein. The sample contains 3,000 to 3,500 distinct CDR3 sequences, around a sixth of which appear only once. V lost 3 bases and J 6 bases, leaving 12 bases between the germline ends. The CDR3 consists of 13 residues. The V gene's germline CDR1 is KGHSH and CDR2 LQKENI. This specimen comes from a study of lung T cells in sarcoidosis with Löfgren's syndrome. The sample comprised CD4+ T cells from bronchoalveolar lavage. The genes are TRBV18 and TRBJ2-7, with D unresolved. This clonotype was obtained from a human donor with sarcoidosis (Löfgren's syndrome or another form), or a control subject (not recorded which). CDR3 sequence (DNA): TGTGCCAGCTCACCGTCAGGCCCGTCCGAGCAGTACTTC. It specifies CASSPSGPSEQYF.